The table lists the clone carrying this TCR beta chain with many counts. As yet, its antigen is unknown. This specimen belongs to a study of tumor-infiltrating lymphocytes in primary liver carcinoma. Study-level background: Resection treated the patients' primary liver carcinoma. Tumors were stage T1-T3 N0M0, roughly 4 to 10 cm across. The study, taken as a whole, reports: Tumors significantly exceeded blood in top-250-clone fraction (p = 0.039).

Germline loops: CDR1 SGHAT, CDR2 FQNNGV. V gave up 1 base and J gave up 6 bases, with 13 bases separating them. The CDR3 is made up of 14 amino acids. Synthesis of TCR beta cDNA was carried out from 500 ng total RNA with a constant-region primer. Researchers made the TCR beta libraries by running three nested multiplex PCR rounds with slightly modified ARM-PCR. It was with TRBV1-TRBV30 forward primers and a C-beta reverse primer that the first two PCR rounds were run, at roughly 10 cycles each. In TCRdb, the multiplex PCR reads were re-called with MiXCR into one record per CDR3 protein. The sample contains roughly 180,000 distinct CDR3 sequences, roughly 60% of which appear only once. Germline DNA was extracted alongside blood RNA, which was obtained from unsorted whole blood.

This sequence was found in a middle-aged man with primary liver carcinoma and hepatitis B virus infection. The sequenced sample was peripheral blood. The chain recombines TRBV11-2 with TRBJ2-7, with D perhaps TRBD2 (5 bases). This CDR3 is CASSLGVSALEQYF. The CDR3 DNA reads TGTGCCAGCAGCTTAGGGGTTAGCGCACTCGAGCAGTACTTC.